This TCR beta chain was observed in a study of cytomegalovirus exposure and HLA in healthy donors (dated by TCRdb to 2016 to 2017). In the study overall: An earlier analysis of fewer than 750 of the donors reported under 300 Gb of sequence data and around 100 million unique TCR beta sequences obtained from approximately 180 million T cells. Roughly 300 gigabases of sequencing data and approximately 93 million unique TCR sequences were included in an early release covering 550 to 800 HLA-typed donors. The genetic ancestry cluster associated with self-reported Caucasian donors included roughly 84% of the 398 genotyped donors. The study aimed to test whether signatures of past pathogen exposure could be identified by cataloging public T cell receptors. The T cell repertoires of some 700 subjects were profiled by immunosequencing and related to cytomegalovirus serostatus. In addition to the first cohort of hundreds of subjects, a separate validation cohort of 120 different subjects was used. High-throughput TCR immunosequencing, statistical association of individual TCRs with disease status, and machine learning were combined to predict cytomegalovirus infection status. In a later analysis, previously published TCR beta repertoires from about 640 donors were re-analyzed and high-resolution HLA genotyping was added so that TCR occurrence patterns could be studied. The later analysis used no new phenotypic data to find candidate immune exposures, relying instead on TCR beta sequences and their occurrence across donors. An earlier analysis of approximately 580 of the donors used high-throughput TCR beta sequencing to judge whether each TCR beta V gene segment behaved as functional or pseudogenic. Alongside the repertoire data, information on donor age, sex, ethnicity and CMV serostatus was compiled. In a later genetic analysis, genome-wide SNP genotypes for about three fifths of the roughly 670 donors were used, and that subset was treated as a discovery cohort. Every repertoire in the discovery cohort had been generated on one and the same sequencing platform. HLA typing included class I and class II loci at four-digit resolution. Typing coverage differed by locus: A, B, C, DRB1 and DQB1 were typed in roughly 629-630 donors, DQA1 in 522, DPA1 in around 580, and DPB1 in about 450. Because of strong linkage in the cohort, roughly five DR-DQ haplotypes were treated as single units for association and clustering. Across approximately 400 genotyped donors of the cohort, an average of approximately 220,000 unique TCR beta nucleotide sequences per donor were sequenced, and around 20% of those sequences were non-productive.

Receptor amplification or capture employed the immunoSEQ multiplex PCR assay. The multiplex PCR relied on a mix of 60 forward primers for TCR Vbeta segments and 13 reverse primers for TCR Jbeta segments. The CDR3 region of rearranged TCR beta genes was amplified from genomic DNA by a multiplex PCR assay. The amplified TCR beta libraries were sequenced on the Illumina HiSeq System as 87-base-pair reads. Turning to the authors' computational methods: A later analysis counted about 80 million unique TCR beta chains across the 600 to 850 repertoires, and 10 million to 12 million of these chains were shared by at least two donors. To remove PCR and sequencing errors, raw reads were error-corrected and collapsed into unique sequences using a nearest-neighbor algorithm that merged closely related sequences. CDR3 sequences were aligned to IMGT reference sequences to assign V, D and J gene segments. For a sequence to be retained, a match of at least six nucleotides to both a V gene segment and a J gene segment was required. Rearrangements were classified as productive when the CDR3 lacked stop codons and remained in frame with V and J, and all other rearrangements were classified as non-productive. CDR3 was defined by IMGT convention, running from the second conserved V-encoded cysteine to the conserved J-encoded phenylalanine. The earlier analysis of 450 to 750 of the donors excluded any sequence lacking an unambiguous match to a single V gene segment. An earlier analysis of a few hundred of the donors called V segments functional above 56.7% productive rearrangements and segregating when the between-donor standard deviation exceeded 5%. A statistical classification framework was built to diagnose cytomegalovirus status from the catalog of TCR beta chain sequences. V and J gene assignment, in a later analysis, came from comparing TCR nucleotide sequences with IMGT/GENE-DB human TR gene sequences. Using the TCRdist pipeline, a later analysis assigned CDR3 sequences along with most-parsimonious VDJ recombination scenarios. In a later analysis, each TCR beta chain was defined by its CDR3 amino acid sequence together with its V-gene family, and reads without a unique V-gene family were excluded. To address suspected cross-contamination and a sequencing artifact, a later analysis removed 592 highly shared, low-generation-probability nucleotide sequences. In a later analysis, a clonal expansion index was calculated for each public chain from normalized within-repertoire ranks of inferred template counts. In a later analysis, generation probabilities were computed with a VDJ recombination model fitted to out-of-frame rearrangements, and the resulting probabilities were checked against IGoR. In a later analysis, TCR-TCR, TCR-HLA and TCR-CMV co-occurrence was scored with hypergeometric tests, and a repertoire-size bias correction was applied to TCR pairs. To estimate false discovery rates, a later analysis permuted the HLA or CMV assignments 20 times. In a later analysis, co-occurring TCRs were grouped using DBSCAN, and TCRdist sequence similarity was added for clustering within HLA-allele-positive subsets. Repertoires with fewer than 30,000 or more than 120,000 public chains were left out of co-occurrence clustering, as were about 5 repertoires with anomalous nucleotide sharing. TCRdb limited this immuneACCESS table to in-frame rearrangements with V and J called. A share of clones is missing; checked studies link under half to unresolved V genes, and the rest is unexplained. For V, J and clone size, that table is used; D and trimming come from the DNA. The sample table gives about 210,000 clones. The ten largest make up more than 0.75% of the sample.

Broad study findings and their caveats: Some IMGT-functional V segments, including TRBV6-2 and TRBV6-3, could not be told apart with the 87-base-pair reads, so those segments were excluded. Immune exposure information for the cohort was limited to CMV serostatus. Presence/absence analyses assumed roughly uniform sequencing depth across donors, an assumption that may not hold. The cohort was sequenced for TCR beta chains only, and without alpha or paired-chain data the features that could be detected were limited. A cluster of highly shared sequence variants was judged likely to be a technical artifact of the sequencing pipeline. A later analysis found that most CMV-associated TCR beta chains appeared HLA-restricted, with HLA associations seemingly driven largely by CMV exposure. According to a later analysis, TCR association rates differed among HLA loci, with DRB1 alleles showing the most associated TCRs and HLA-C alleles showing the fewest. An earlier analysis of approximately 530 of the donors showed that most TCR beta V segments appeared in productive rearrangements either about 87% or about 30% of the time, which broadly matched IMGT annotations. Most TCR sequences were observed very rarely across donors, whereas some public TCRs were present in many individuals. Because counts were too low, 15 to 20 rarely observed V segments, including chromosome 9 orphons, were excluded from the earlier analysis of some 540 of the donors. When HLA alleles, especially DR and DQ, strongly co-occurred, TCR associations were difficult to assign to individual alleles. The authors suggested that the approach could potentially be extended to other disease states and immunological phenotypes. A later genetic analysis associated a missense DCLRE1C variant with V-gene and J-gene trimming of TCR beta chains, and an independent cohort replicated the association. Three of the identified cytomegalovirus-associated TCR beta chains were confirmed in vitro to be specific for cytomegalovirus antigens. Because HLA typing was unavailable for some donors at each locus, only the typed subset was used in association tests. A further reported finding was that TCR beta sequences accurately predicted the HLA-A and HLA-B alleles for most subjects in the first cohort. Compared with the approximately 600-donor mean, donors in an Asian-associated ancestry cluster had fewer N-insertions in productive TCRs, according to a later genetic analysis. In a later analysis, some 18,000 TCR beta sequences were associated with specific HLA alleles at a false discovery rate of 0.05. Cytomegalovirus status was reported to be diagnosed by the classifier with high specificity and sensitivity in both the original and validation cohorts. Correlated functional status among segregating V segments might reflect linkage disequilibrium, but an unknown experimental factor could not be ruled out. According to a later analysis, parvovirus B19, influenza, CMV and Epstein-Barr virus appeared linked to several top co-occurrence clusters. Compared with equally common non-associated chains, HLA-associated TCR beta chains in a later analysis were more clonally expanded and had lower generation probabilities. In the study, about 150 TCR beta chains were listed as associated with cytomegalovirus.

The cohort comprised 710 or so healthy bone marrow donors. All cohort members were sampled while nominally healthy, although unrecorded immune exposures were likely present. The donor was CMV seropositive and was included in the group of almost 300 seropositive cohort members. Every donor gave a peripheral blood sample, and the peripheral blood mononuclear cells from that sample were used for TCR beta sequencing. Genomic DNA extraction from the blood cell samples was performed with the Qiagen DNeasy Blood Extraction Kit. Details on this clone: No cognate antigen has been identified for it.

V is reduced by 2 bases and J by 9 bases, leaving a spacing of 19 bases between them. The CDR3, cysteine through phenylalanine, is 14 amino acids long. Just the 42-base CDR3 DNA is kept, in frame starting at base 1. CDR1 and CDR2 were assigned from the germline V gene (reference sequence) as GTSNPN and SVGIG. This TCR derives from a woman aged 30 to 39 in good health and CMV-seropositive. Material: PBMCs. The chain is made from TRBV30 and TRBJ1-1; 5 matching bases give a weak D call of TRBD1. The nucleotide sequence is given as TGTGCCTGGAGTCTCCGGGACCATGGGAGGAAAGCTTTCTTT. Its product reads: CAWSLRDHGRKAFF.